A selection of T cell receptor beta chains follows, all from one sample in a study of CD8+CD57+ T cells in acquired aplastic anemia. TCRdb ran MiXCR on the reads and lists one entry per CDR3 protein. The table includes a few hundred thousand distinct CDR3 sequences, under 60% detected once. Sequenced sample: sorted CD4+, CD8+, or CD8+CD57+ T cells (not recorded which) from PBMCs. Receptor source: a human donor with aplastic anemia. The CDR3 runs from the conserved cysteine through the conserved F or W. Each record gives: V gene, J gene, D gene, clone size, CDR3 protein, CDR3 DNA. A D gene is named only where the DNA matches it firmly. Clone size is given for some rows only: seen once, a few or many times, or a class if the clone is expanded.

V: TRBV19
J: TRBJ1-3
D: .
size: .
CDR3: CASSIVEAAGNTIYF
DNA: TGTGCCAGTAGTATAGTGGAGGCGGCTGGAAACACCATATATTTT

V: TRBV14
J: TRBJ2-5
D: .
size: .
CDR3: CASSQDGVATSLQETQYF
DNA: TGTGCCAGCAGCCAAGATGGTGTGGCTACCTCGCTTCAAGAGACCCAGTACTTC

V: TRBV2
J: TRBJ1-1
D: .
size: few
CDR3: CASSESPGANTEAFF
DNA: TGTGCCAGCAGTGAATCCCCGGGGGCCAACACTGAAGCTTTCTTT

V: TRBV5-6
J: TRBJ1-2
D: .
size: many
CDR3: CASSLFSGGGYGYTF
DNA: TGTGCCAGCAGCTTGTTTTCAGGAGGGGGCTATGGCTACACCTTC

V: TRBV20-1
J: TRBJ2-3
D: .
size: many
CDR3: CSARENRPAQDTQYF
DNA: TGCAGTGCTAGAGAGAACAGACCGGCGCAAGATACGCAGTATTTT

V: TRBV7-3
J: TRBJ2-2
D: TRBD1
size: .
CDR3: CASSTGTGSGELFF
DNA: TGTGCCAGCAGCACCGGGACAGGGAGCGGGGAGCTGTTTTTT

V: TRBV7-2
J: TRBJ1-5
D: TRBD1
size: .
CDR3: CASSPGQGVGQPQHF
DNA: TGTGCCAGCAGCCCAGGACAGGGGGTGGGGCAGCCCCAGCATTTT

V: TRBV20-1
J: TRBJ2-5
D: .
size: few
CDR3: CSARDLSTTQYF
DNA: TGCAGTGCTAGAGATCTGAGCACGACCCAGTACTTC

V: TRBV2
J: TRBJ2-3
D: .
size: .
CDR3: CASRPGPVFTDTQYF
DNA: TGTGCCAGCAGACCCGGGCCTGTGTTCACAGATACGCAGTATTTT

V: TRBV14
J: TRBJ2-7
D: TRBD1
size: few
CDR3: CASSQSITGGYEQYF
DNA: TGTGCCAGCAGCCAGTCCATCACAGGGGGCTACGAGCAGTACTTC

V: TRBV7-3
J: TRBJ1-2
D: .
size: .
CDR3: CASSSGLGSYGYTF
DNA: TGTGCCAGCAGCTCTGGACTTGGTAGCTATGGCTACACCTTC

V: TRBV6-5
J: TRBJ1-2
D: .
size: .
CDR3: CASSLGTQGLGYTF
DNA: TGTGCCAGCAGTCTCGGGACCCAGGGCCTAGGCTACACCTTC

V: TRBV24-1
J: TRBJ2-3
D: .
size: .
CDR3: CATSGYSGDSTDTQYF
DNA: TGTGCCACCAGTGGCTATTCAGGGGATTCCACAGATACGCAGTATTTT

V: TRBV7-6
J: TRBJ1-6
D: .
size: many
CDR3: CASSLGPQGSPLHF
DNA: TGTGCCAGCAGCTTAGGACCACAGGGTTCACCCCTCCACTTT

V: TRBV25-1
J: TRBJ1-1
D: TRBD1
size: few
CDR3: CASSLDRQSSNTEAFF
DNA: TGTGCCAGCAGTCTGGACAGGCAGTCATCGAACACTGAAGCTTTCTTT

V: TRBV24-1
J: TRBJ2-1
D: .
size: few
CDR3: CATSFRQAPYNEQFF
DNA: TGTGCCACCAGTTTCCGACAGGCGCCCTACAATGAGCAGTTCTTC

V: TRBV24-1
J: TRBJ2-5
D: .
size: .
CDR3: CATSDSKRGGQETQYF
DNA: TGTGCCACCAGTGACAGTAAGAGGGGGGGACAAGAGACCCAGTACTTC

V: TRBV20-1
J: TRBJ1-5
D: TRBD1
size: .
CDR3: CSAQASTGGPSQPQHF
DNA: TGCAGTGCTCAAGCTTCAACAGGGGGACCCTCTCAGCCCCAGCATTTT